Reported below is one TCR beta chain. Antigen specificity is unknown. Trimming left V 4 bases short and J 6 bases short, with 19 bases between. Germline CDR1 reads SGHDN; CDR2 reads FVKESK. The CDR3 is 15 residues long. These data come from a study of beta chain features in type 1 diabetes. Study summary: In age, gender and cell yields, patients were similar to healthy donors.

Regarding the study as a whole: In the patient group, naive, central memory and Treg TCRB repertoires seemed more alike than in the healthy donor group. Shorter TCRB CDR3s, moderately but significantly so, marked every one of the four CD4+ subsets in Type 1 diabetes patients.

Isolated RNA was reverse transcribed in full, so expressed TCRB transcripts were sequenced. The assay was immunoSEQ multiplex PCR, and TCRdb's table has in-frame clones only and misses some. The data contain some 150,000 clones, under 60% of them singletons. It was one heparinised blood draw, averaging roughly 0.11 L, that each donor gave. The clonotype originates from a man in his late teens or twenties in good health. The J gene is TRBJ2-7, the V gene TRBV14, with D perhaps TRBD2 (6 bases). Sample: Tregs from blood. The CDR3 spells CASSPSRSRGTEQYF. The CDR3 DNA reads TGTGCCAGCAGCCCATCCCGTTCGCGCGGGACCGAGCAGTACTTC. The entire variable domain, with the rest obtained from reference TRBV14 and TRBJ2-7, is as follows: EAGVTQFPSHSVIEKGQTVTLRCDPISGHDNLYWYRRVMGKEIKFLLHFVKESKQDESGMPNNRFLAERTGGTYSTLKVQPAELEDSGVYFCASSPSRSRGTEQYFGPGTRLTVT.